Presented here are 21 T cell receptor beta chains from one specimen sequenced in a study of cytotoxic CD8 clonotypes in ibrutinib-treated CLL. Assay: immunoSEQ multiplex PCR; the TCRdb copy retains only in-frame clones and omits some. The sample includes 40,000 to 55,000 clones, 70% to 90% of them seen just once. This sample comprised PBMCs, obtained after 24 months of ibrutinib treatment. These receptors originate from a human donor with chronic lymphocytic leukemia.

The rearrangement joins TRBV28 to TRBJ1-1; TRBD1 matches 8 bases. This CDR3 has 17 amino acids. Germline V gives CDR1 MDHEN, CDR2 SYDVKM. Germline trimming cut 4 bases from V and 1 base from J; bases unmatched to any gene: 11. The DNA for the CDR3 is TGTGCCAGCAGTTCCCGGACAGGGTGGCTCGAGAACACTGAAGCTTTCTTT. This gives the protein CASSSRTGWLENTEAFF.

The gene calls are TRBV7-2 and TRBJ2-7, with 8 bases aligning to TRBD2. The CDR3 consists of 17 residues. J was trimmed by 6 bases and V by 1 base; bases with no gene match: 14. The germline V gene has CDR1 SGHTA and CDR2 FQGNSA. Here the CDR3 DNA reads TGTGCCAGCAGCTTAGAGGTGGTTGGGTTAGCGGGAATCGAGCAGTACTTC. Encoded protein: CASSLEVVGLAGIEQYF.

The chain joins TRBV6-6 to TRBJ1-1; 9 bases match TRBD1. V shed 6 bases and J 4 bases; nucleotides not matched to a gene: 9. Germline CDR1 MNHNY, CDR2 SVGAGI (reference sequence). CDR3 size: 15 residues. The CDR3 DNA reads TGTGCCAGCAGGGGGACAGGGAGGCAGGGCACTGAAGCTTTCTTT. Amino acid sequence: CASRGTGRQGTEAFF.

This chain uses TRBV2 with TRBJ2-2, with no clear D. Trimming removed 7 bases at V and 0 bases at J, with 12 bases between. Germline lookup yields CDR1 SNHLY and CDR2 FYNNEI. This CDR3 is built from 15 residues. Written as DNA, the CDR3 is TGTGCCAGCAAAATGACACCGGCGAACACCGGGGAGCTGTTTTTT. Protein: CASKMTPANTGELFF.

The chain carries TRBV7-2 and TRBJ1-1; 8 positions agree with TRBD1. J lost 5 bases, V lost 5 bases, and 4 bases had no gene match. Germline CDR1 is SGHTA and CDR2 is FQGNSA. CDR3 length: 13 residues. The CDR3 nucleotides are TGTGCCAGCAGCCCCAACAGGGGGACTGAAGCTTTCTTT. Its translation is CASSPNRGTEAFF.

V is TRBV7-2 and J is TRBJ2-7; 7 bases match TRBD1. V was pared by 7 bases and J by 4 bases, with 16 bases of the junction left unmatched. The V gene's germline CDR1 is SGHTA and CDR2 FQGNSA. This CDR3 comprises 16 residues. Here the CDR3 reads CASTTRGKGTEYEQYF. CDR3 in DNA: TGTGCCAGCACAACTCGGGGTAAGGGGACAGAGTACGAGCAGTACTTC.

The CDR3 sequence is CASSFPSGSTDTQYF. CDR3 coding DNA: TGTGCCAGCAGCTTTCCTAGCGGTAGCACAGATACGCAGTATTTT. V is TRBV7-8 and J is TRBJ2-3; 7 bases align to TRBD2. The J segment lost 0 bases and the V segment lost 3 bases, leaving 3 bases of the junction unmatched. The CDR3 runs to 15 residues. Germline CDR1 is SGHVS and CDR2 is FQNEAQ.

This chain uses TRBV6-1 with TRBJ1-2; no definite D call. The CDR3 spans 12 residues. Germline CDR1 is MNHNS and CDR2 is SASEGT. The V and J ends lost 7 bases and 8 bases respectively, with 14 bases between them. The CDR3 DNA reads TGTGCCAGCACACTTAACTATGGAGGCTACACCTTC. It encodes CASTLNYGGYTF.

The CDR3 loop is CASSPPGATQYF. The CDR3 region has the DNA TGTGCCAGCAGCCCCCCAGGCGCGACCCAGTACTTC. The chain joins TRBV7-9 to TRBJ2-5; D is uncertain. CDR3 size: 12 residues. Trimming shortened V by 5 bases and J by 7 bases, and 11 bases separated the two germline ends. The germline V gene has CDR1 SEHNR and CDR2 FQNEAQ (reference sequence).

This clone was recorded a few times. J is TRBJ1-2 and V is TRBV27; 9 bases agree with TRBD1. V gave up 6 bases and J gave up 8 bases; unmatched junction bases: 7. Germline CDR1 MNHEY, CDR2 SMNVEV (reference sequence). This CDR3 region has 13 residues. The CDR3 region has the DNA TGTGCCAGCAGACAAACAGGGGGCGAGGGCTACACCTTC. Its translation is CASRQTGGEGYTF.

In nucleotides, the CDR3 is TGTGCCAGCAGTGAAGCGCTTTTAACTGATGCCTACGAGCAGTACTTC. It encodes CASSEALLTDAYEQYF. This chain joins TRBV2 and TRBJ2-7, with D uncertain. V was pared by 0 bases and J by 2 bases, with 14 bases between. The CDR3 runs 16 residues. Germline loops: CDR1 SNHLY, CDR2 FYNNEI.

The chain carries TRBV28 and TRBJ1-2; unclear D gene. Trimming took off 6 bases at V and 5 bases at J, with 10 bases between the two ends. CDR1 MDHEN and CDR2 SYDVKM come from the germline V gene. The CDR3 has 12 residues. CDR3 sequence (DNA): TGTGCCAGCAGCCCGACGGGATATGGCTACACCTTC. Protein sequence: CASSPTGYGYTF.

The chain is built from TRBV19 and TRBJ1-1, with D tentatively TRBD1 (6 bases). This CDR3 is 14 amino acids long. Germline V gene sequence: CDR1 LNHDA, CDR2 SQIVND (reference sequence). V lost 10 bases and J lost 1, with 16 bases in between. CDR3 protein: CATQSWGANTEAFF. CDR3 nucleotide sequence: TGTGCCACCCAAAGTTGGGGGGCGAACACTGAAGCTTTCTTT.

This clone was picked up a small number of times. The rearrangement joins TRBV4-3 to TRBJ2-2, with TRBD1 matching over 9 bases. The germline gives CDR1 LGHNA, CDR2 YSLEER. V was pared by 5 bases and J by 2 bases, with 6 bases of the junction left unmatched. This CDR3 is 16 amino acids long. CDR3 sequence reads: CASSIAGQGNTGELFF. The CDR3 DNA reads TGCGCCAGCAGCATTGCGGGACAGGGTAACACCGGGGAGCTGTTTTTT.

The chain uses TRBV5-1 and TRBJ2-7, with TRBD2 matching 14 bases. The V and J ends lost 5 bases and 2 bases, in that order; junction bases with no gene match: 6. CDR3 length: 16 amino acids. CDR1 is SGHRS, CDR2 YFSETQ, per germline. The CDR3 DNA is TGCGCCAGCAGGGGACTAGCGGGAGAGCCTACCTACGAGCAGTACTTC. Its protein is CASRGLAGEPTYEQYF.

The chain couples TRBV7-9 to TRBJ1-2, with D uncertain. The germline gives CDR1 SEHNR, CDR2 FQNEAQ (reference sequence). This CDR3 spans 15 amino acids. Trimming pared 0 bases from V and 7 bases from J, leaving 15 bases between. CDR3 residues: CASSLAFSGLGGYTF. CDR3 nucleotide sequence: TGTGCCAGCAGCTTAGCGTTTTCGGGTCTAGGTGGCTACACCTTC.

The chain carries TRBV2 and TRBJ1-2; D remains unclear. Between the trimmed V and J ends, which lost 6 bases and 4 bases, there was a span of 9 bases. This CDR3 is 12 amino acids long. Germline-derived CDR1 and CDR2 are SNHLY and FYNNEI. CDR3 DNA sequence: TGTGCCAGCAGCCCCGCGGGCTATGGCTACACCTTC. Amino acids: CASSPAGYGYTF.

The V and J genes are TRBV4-1 and TRBJ2-4; no definite D call. V was pared by 1 base and J by 6 bases, with 10 bases between. Germline lookup yields CDR1 MGHRA and CDR2 YSYEKL. CDR3 length equals 14 residues. CDR3 loop: CASSQGAFINIQYF. The CDR3 bases are TGCGCCAGCAGCCAAGGTGCCTTCATAAACATTCAGTACTTC.

The CDR3 reads CASSYQDSSYEQYF. The CDR3 coding sequence is TGTGCCAGCAGTTACCAAGACAGCTCCTACGAGCAGTACTTC. V usage is TRBV6-5 and J usage is TRBJ2-7; the D gene is possibly TRBD1 (5 bases). The V and J ends lost 2 bases and 0 bases respectively, with 8 bases between them. CDR3 length: 14 residues. The germline V gene has CDR1 MNHEY and CDR2 SVGAGI.

The V gene is TRBV28, the J gene TRBJ1-5; D is perhaps TRBD1 (5 bases). Germline V gene lookup returns CDR1 MDHEN and CDR2 SYDVKM. This CDR3 comprises 14 residues. Trimming shortened V by 7 bases and J by 6 bases, and 16 bases separated the two germline ends. This CDR3 reads CASNDPGGGQPQHF. For the CDR3, the DNA is TGTGCCAGCAATGACCCGGGGGGGGGTCAGCCCCAGCATTTT.

The chain joins TRBV5-4 to TRBJ2-2; 11 bases are shared with TRBD2. The length of the CDR3 is 17 residues. The germline V gene encodes CDR1 SGHNT and CDR2 YYREEE (reference sequence). V lost 0 bases, J lost 7 bases, and 8 bases stayed unmatched. The CDR3 nucleotides are TGTGCCAGCAGCTTGGAGCCTAGCGGGAGGCAGGGCGGGGAGCTGTTTTTT. Amino acid sequence: CASSLEPSGRQGGELFF.